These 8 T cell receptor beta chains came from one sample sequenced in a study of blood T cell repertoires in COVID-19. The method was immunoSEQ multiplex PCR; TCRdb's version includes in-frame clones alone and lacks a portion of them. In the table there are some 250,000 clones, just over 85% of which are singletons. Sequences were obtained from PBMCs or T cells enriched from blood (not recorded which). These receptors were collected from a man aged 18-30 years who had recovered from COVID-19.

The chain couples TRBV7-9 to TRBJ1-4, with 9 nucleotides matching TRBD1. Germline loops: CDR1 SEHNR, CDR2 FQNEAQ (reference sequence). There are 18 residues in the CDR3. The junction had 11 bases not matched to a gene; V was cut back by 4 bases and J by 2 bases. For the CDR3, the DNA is TGTGCCAGCAGCTACAAGCCCGGGACAGGGACTACTAATGAAAAACTGTTTTTT. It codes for CASSYKPGTGTTNEKLFF.

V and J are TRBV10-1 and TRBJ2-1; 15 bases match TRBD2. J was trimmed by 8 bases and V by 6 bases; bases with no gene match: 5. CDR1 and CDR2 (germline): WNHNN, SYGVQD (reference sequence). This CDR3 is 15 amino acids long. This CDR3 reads CASSGLAGGWDEQFF. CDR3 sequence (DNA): TGCGCCAGCAGCGGACTAGCGGGAGGGTGGGATGAGCAGTTCTTC.

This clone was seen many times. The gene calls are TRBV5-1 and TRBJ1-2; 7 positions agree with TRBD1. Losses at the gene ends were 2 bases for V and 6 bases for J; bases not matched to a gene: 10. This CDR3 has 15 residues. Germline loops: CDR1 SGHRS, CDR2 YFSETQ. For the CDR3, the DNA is TGCGCCAGCAGCTTCGGGACAGCTAAGGGGGATGGCTACACCTTC. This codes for CASSFGTAKGDGYTF. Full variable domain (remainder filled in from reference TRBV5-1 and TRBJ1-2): KAGVTQTPRYLIKTRGQQVTLSCSPISGHRSVSWYQQTPGQGLQFLFEYFSETQRNKGNFPGRFSGRQFSNSRSEMNVSTLELGDSALYLCASSFGTAKGDGYTFGSGTRLTVV.

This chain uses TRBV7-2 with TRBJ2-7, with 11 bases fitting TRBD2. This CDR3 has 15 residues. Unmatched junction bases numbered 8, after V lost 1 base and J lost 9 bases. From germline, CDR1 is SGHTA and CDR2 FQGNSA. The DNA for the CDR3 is TGTGCCAGCAGCTTAGTTCGCCTAGCGGGGGGCATGCAGTACTTC. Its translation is CASSLVRLAGGMQYF. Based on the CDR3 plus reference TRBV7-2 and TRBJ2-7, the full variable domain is GAGVSQSPSNKVTEKGKDVELRCDPISGHTALYWYRQSLGQGLEFLIYFQGNSAPDKSGLPSDRFSAERTGGSVSTLTIQRTQQEDSAVYLCASSLVRLAGGMQYFGPGTRLTVT.

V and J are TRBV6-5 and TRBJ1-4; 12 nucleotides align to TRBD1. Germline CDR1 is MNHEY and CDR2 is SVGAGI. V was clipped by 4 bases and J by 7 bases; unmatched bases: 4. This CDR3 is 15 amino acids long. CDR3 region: CASSWGQGAVEKLFF. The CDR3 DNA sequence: TGTGCCAGCAGTTGGGGACAGGGGGCGGTTGAAAAACTGTTTTTT.

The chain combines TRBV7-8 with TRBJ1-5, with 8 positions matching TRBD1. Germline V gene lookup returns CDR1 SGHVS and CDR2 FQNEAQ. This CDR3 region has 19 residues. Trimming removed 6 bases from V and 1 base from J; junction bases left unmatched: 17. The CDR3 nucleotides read TGTGCCAGCAGTTTGCCGACAGGGGCCTCGAGTATAAGCAATCAGCCCCAGCATTTT. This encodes CASSLPTGASSISNQPQHF.

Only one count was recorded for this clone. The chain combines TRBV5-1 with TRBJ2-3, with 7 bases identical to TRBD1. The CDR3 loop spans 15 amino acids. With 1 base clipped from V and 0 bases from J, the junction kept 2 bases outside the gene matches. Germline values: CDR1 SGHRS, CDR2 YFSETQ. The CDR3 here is CASSLRGRSTDTQYF. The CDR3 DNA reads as TGCGCCAGCAGCTTGAGGGGGCGAAGCACAGATACGCAGTATTTT.

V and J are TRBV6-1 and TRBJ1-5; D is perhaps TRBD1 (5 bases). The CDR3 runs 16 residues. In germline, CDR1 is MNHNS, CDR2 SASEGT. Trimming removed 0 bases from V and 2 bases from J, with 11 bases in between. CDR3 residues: CASSEAWGPGNQPQHF. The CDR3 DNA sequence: TGTGCCAGCAGTGAAGCTTGGGGCCCAGGCAATCAGCCCCAGCATTTT.